This is a list of T cell receptor beta chains from one sample in a study of regulatory T cells in long-lasting Graves disease. TCRdb reanalysed the multiplex PCR reads using MiXCR and keeps one entry per CDR3 protein. The table includes roughly 500,000 distinct CDR3 sequences, 14% detected once. The same specimen was also included in a second study, on T cells in Graves' hyperthyroidism and ophthalmopathy.

Sample: peripheral blood mononuclear cells (PBMCs), taken at new diagnosis, from a patient treated with antithyroid drugs. These TCRs come from a woman in her forties or fifties with Graves disease. The CDR3 runs from the conserved cysteine through the conserved F or W. The D gene is left open where the match is weak. Size tells how often a clone was seen (once, few, many) or the class of an expanded clone, and some rows leave it out.

j_call,v_call,clone_size,d_call,cdr3_nt,cdr3_aa
TRBJ2-3,TRBV7-3,many,TRBD2,TGTGCCAGCAGCGAGATAGCGGGAGCCGAGGTTACAGATACGCAGTATTTT,CASSEIAGAEVTDTQYF
TRBJ2-2,TRBV28,many,-,TGTGCCAGCTCCCTAGACCCCTCCGCCGGGGAGCTGTTTTTT,CASSLDPSAGELFF
TRBJ2-7,TRBV28,many,TRBD2,TGTGCCAGCAGTTTGCCCGGGACTAGCTACGAGCAGTACTTC,CASSLPGTSYEQYF
TRBJ2-2,TRBV6-1,-,TRBD2,TGTGCCAGCAGTCGGGAGGGGGGCACCGGGGAGCTGTTTTTT,CASSREGGTGELFF
TRBJ1-1,TRBV12-3/TRBV12-4,many,TRBD1,TGTGCCAGCAGTTTATCCGGGACAGGGAACACTGAAGCTTTCTTT,CASSLSGTGNTEAFF
TRBJ2-5,TRBV5-1,-,TRBD2,TGCGCCAGCAGTCGGACTAGCGGGGGCCAAGAGACCCAGTACTTC,CASSRTSGGQETQYF
TRBJ1-1,TRBV27,many,-,TGTGCCAGCGGTGGGGAGACAGTGAACACTGAAGCTTTCTTT,CASGGETVNTEAFF
TRBJ2-7,TRBV3-1,many,TRBD1,TGTGCCAGCAGCCAAGTTCCTTTCGGGACAGCCATTTTC,CASSQVPFGTAIF
TRBJ1-1,TRBV30,many,-,TGTGCCTGGAGTGTAAGCAGGACCACTGAAGCTTTCTTT,CAWSVSRTTEAFF
TRBJ2-1,TRBV10-3,-,-,TGTGCCATCAGTGAGTGGGGGAGTATAGGGTTCTTC,CAISEWGSIGFF
TRBJ2-7,TRBV9,many,TRBD1,TGTGCCAGCAGCGTAGCTTCGACAGGGATAAACGAGCAGTACTTC,CASSVASTGINEQYF
TRBJ2-7,TRBV28,few,TRBD1,TGTGCCATTACCCGGACAGGTCTTCCCGAGCAGTACTTC,CAITRTGLPEQYF
TRBJ1-4,TRBV2,many,-,TGTGCCAGCAGTGGGCACGGAAATGAAAAACTGTTTTTT,CASSGHGNEKLFF
TRBJ2-5,TRBV7-2,-,-,TGTGCCAGCAGCCTACGCCGGGGGATCCAAGAGACCCAGTACTTC,CASSLRRGIQETQYF
TRBJ2-7,TRBV20-1,many,-,TGCAGTGCTAGAGATAGCAGTCAGTCAAGTTACGAGCAGTACTTC,CSARDSSQSSYEQYF
TRBJ1-1,TRBV6-5,many,TRBD1,TGTGCCAGCAGTTACTCGCCAGTCAGGGGGGCTAGGGACACTGAAGCTTTCTTT,CASSYSPVRGARDTEAFF
TRBJ2-2,TRBV5-1,-,-,TGCGCCAGCAGCTTGGGTGAGGCCGGGGAGCTGTTTTTT,CASSLGEAGELFF
TRBJ1-1,TRBV28,-,-,TGTGCCAGCAGTTCGACATCGGCAAACACTGAAGCTTTCTTT,CASSSTSANTEAFF
TRBJ2-2,TRBV7-3,many,-,TGTGCCAGCAGCCAAGGCCGGGGGAACACCGGGGAGCTGTTTTTT,CASSQGRGNTGELFF
TRBJ2-5,TRBV20-1,many,-,TGCAGTGCTAGAGGTCCGGAAGAGACCCAGTACTTC,CSARGPEETQYF
TRBJ1-6,TRBV7-9,-,TRBD1,TGTGCCAGCAGCGCATACAGGGGTGGAAATTCACCCCTCCACTTT,CASSAYRGGNSPLHF
TRBJ2-5,TRBV29-1,many,-,TGCAGCGTTGGGGGCCGGGCAGGGGAAGAGACCCAGTACTTC,CSVGGRAGEETQYF
TRBJ2-1,TRBV18,-,-,TGTGCCAGCTCACGATTGGGACCTTCCAATGAGCAGTTCTTC,CASSRLGPSNEQFF
TRBJ1-4,TRBV28,many,-,TGTGCCAGCACTGAGGCGTATGAAAAACTGTTTTTT,CASTEAYEKLFF
TRBJ2-3,TRBV7-2,-,TRBD1,TGTGCCAGCAGCTTAAGGGGGCTTCTTAGCACAGATACGCAGTATTTT,CASSLRGLLSTDTQYF
TRBJ2-3,TRBV29-1,-,TRBD1,TGCAGCGTTGAGAGGGGGCAAGATACGCAGTATTTT,CSVERGQDTQYF